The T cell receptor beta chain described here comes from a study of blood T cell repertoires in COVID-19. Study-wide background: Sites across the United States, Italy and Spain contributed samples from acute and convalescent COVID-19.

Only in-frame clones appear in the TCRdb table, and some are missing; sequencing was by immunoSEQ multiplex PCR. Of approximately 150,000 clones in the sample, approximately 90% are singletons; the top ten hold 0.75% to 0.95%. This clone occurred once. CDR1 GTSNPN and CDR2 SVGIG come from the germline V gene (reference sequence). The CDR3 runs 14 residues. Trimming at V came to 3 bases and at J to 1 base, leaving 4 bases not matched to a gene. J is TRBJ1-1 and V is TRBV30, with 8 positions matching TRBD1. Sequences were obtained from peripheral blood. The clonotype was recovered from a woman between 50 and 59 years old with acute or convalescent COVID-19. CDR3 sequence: CAWSHQGANTEAFF. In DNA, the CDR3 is TGTGCCTGGAGCCACCAGGGGGCGAACACTGAAGCTTTCTTT.